The next 24 T cell receptor beta chains were all read from a single sample in a study of shared clonotypes between healthy human individuals. Libraries were prepared by immunoSEQ multiplex PCR; TCRdb keeps only in-frame clonotypes and omits some of them. This sample carries 2.3 million or so clones, just over 90% of them seen once, and the ten largest clones take about 0.39%. Sequenced input: naive CD4+ T cells from PBMCs. Sample subset: CD45RA+ positively selected. The receptors stem from a man aged 18-30 years in good health. Some clones in this sample may be carry-over from other donors' samples.

The chain carries TRBV2 and TRBJ2-7; no clear D gene. This CDR3 spans 15 amino acids. Germline V lookup: CDR1 SNHLY, CDR2 FYNNEI. V shed 0 bases and J shed 2 bases, with 11 bases lying between them. As DNA, the CDR3 is TGTGCCAGCAGTGAAGCGGAGACCCCCGCCTACGAGCAGTACTTC. Translating gives CASSEAETPAYEQYF.

This clone was counted once. The chain employs TRBV19 and TRBJ1-4; tentatively, D is TRBD1 (6 bases). CDR3 length: 15 amino acids. V shed 5 bases and J shed 8 bases, with 18 bases lying between them. The germline gives CDR1 LNHDA, CDR2 SQIVND (reference sequence). The CDR3 region has the DNA TGTGCCAGTAGTCCACAGGGAATGTGGAGGGAAAAACTGTTTTTT. Its protein is CASSPQGMWREKLFF.

This clone came up a few times. The CDR3 DNA reads TGTGCCAGCAGCTTAAGGGACGGTGAAGCTTTCTTT. Translating it yields CASSLRDGEAFF. This chain links TRBV9 with TRBJ1-1, with a possible D match to TRBD1 (5 bases). Germline CDR1 reads SGDLS; CDR2 reads YYNGEE. Trimming took 4 bases from V and 7 from J, leaving 11 bases between them. The CDR3 is 12 amino acids.

The rearrangement joins TRBV6-1 to TRBJ2-7; a possible D gene is TRBD2 (5 bases). V gave up 8 bases and J gave up 0 bases, with 17 bases separating them. The germline V gene has CDR1 MNHNS and CDR2 SASEGT. The CDR3 runs 15 residues. The CDR3 region has the DNA TGTGCCAGCCGGGAATCGACCGTGAGCTCCTACGAGCAGTACTTC. Its translation: CASRESTVSSYEQYF.

V and J are TRBV12-2 and TRBJ2-2; the table gives TRBD2 as D, unverified against the DNA. TRBV12-2 is annotated as a pseudogene. There are 18 residues in the CDR3. CDR3 in DNA: TGTGCAAGTCGCTTAGCGCGGAATAGCGGCGGTAACACCGGGGAGCTGTTTTTT. It yields the protein CASRLARNSGGNTGELFF.

The chain links TRBV6-5 to TRBJ1-2; 10 positions agree with TRBD1. Trimming removed 1 base from V and 8 bases from J; junction bases left unmatched: 7. Germline CDR1 is MNHEY and CDR2 is SVGAGI. This CDR3 spans 15 amino acids. The CDR3 reads CASSYWDRGFSGYTF. In DNA form, the CDR3 reads TGTGCCAGCAGTTACTGGGACAGGGGATTTTCGGGCTACACCTTC.

The J gene is TRBJ1-3, the V gene TRBV4-3; possible D gene TRBD1, 5 bases. CDR1 is LGHNA and CDR2 is YSLEER in the germline V gene. This CDR3 has 16 amino acids. Trimming cost V 1 base and J 0 bases, with 10 bases left between them. As DNA, the CDR3 is TGCGCCAGCAGCCAAGCCCCAGGGACCTCTGGAAACACCATATATTTT. Translating it yields CASSQAPGTSGNTIYF.

The chain joins TRBV9 to TRBJ2-5; 13 positions match TRBD2. Per the germline V gene, CDR1 is SGDLS and CDR2 is YYNGEE. V dropped 4 bases and J dropped 0; count of bases not matched to a gene: 3. The CDR3 length is 16 residues. This chain's CDR3 is CASSPGTSGNQETQYF. The DNA of the CDR3 is TGTGCCAGCAGCCCTGGGACTAGCGGGAACCAAGAGACCCAGTACTTC.

This clone was detected once. This chain connects TRBV7-9 to TRBJ1-5, with D possibly TRBD1 on 6 matching bases. Germline values: CDR1 SEHNR, CDR2 FQNEAQ (reference sequence). Trimming took 5 bases from V and 2 from J, leaving 19 bases between them. The length of the CDR3 is 17 residues. The CDR3 DNA sequence: TGTGCCAGCAGCCCAGTGCAGGGGCGCGTTGGCAATCAGCCCCAGCATTTT. As protein: CASSPVQGRVGNQPQHF. The full variable domain, in which reference TRBV7-9 and TRBJ1-5 provide the parts outside the CDR3, is DTGVSQNPRHKITKRGQNVTFRCDPISEHNRLYWYRQTLGQGPEFLTYFQNEAQLEKSRLLSDRFSAERPKGSFSTLEIQRTEQGDSAMYLCASSPVQGRVGNQPQHFGDGTRLSIL.

V and J are TRBV9 and TRBJ1-2; D perhaps matches TRBD1 (5 bases). Germline lookup yields CDR1 SGDLS and CDR2 YYNGEE. V dropped 3 bases and J dropped 4 bases, with 13 bases sitting between them. There are 14 residues in the CDR3. The CDR3 loop is CASSGRGDLYGYTF. As DNA, the CDR3 is TGTGCCAGCAGCGGGCGGGGGGACCTCTATGGCTACACCTTC.

This clone was seen a single time. The chain has TRBV28 and TRBJ2-7; possibly TRBD1 for D (5 bases). Germline assignment: CDR1 MDHEN and CDR2 SYDVKM. V lost 4 bases and J 1 base, leaving 17 bases between the germline ends. The CDR3 has 16 residues. The CDR3 loop is CASSSPQPGISYEQYF. CDR3 DNA sequence: TGTGCCAGCAGTTCCCCCCAGCCAGGGATTTCCTACGAGCAGTACTTC.

This clone was picked up one time. The rearrangement links TRBV7-2 to TRBJ2-7; perhaps TRBD1 as D (6 bases). Deletions cut 5 bases from V and 2 bases from J, with 16 bases between. Germline assignment: CDR1 SGHTA and CDR2 FQGNSA. The CDR3 is made up of 15 amino acids. CDR3 nucleotides: TGTGCCAGCAGCCTCCGTCTTCGGGACACCTACGAGCAGTACTTC. Translation gives CASSLRLRDTYEQYF.

In the case of this clone: The sample holds other DNA sequences that translate to the same CDR3. This sequence joins TRBV15 and TRBJ2-7, with 7 bases lining up with TRBD1. The CDR3 length is 15 residues. Unmatched junction bases numbered 7, after V lost 3 bases and J lost 2 bases. CDR1 is LNHNV, CDR2 YYDKDF, per germline (reference sequence). This CDR3 is CATSRDWTGPYEQYF. The CDR3 nucleotides read TGTGCCACCAGCAGGGACTGGACAGGTCCCTACGAGCAGTACTTC.

Worth noting for this clone: A read error may account for a junction end that differs from germline. This chain uses TRBV25-1 with TRBJ2-2, with TRBD1 matching over 10 bases. The CDR3 is 16 amino acids. Germline loops: CDR1 MGHDK, CDR2 SYGVNS. The CDR3 spells CASSEPDRGNAGELFF. The CDR3 DNA reads TGTGCCAGCAGTGAACCGGACAGGGGGAACGCCGGGGAGCTGTTTTTT.

This rearrangement joins TRBV7-8 to TRBJ2-7; TRBD1 matches 12 bases. V shed 5 bases, J shed 6 bases, and the junction held 8 bases outside the gene matches. The CDR3 runs to 15 residues. Germline V CDR1 and CDR2: SGHVS, FQNEAQ. The CDR3 region is CASSLGGTGGFEQYF. CDR3 coding DNA: TGTGCCAGCAGCCTCGGCGGGACAGGGGGCTTCGAGCAGTACTTC. The variable domain in full, with the rest retrieved from reference TRBV7-8 and TRBJ2-7, is GAGVSQSPRYKVAKRGQDVALRCDPISGHVSLFWYQQALGQGPEFLTYFQNEAQLDKSGLPSDRFFAERPEGSVSTLKIQRTQQEDSAVYLCASSLGGTGGFEQYFGPGTRLTVT.

V gene TRBV5-1 combines with J gene TRBJ2-7, with 11 nucleotides matching TRBD2. This CDR3 is built from 15 residues. Germline V gives CDR1 SGHRS, CDR2 YFSETQ. The V segment lost 4 bases and the J segment 7 bases; nucleotides outside the gene matches: 10. The CDR3 region is CASSPGLAEVWEQYF. CDR3 in DNA: TGCGCCAGCAGCCCGGGACTAGCGGAGGTGTGGGAGCAGTACTTC.

The chain is built from TRBV5-1 and TRBJ2-5; 10 bases map to TRBD2. Trimming at V came to 3 bases and at J to 5 bases, leaving 7 bases not matched to a gene. The CDR3 spans 15 residues. Germline loops: CDR1 SGHRS, CDR2 YFSETQ. CDR3 protein: CASSSELAGLETQYF. CDR3 nucleotide sequence: TGCGCCAGCAGCTCGGAACTAGCGGGATTGGAGACCCAGTACTTC.

Of note for this clone: The same CDR3 also results from other DNA sequences found in this sample. The CDR3 DNA sequence: TGCGCCAGCAGCTTGGGAGGGCTCGGGGAGACCCAGTACTTC. Translating it yields CASSLGGLGETQYF. The chain joins TRBV5-1 to TRBJ2-5, with D tentatively TRBD2 (5 bases). Trimming pared 0 bases from V and 5 bases from J, leaving 11 bases between. Germline V CDR1 and CDR2: SGHRS, YFSETQ. The CDR3 is made up of 14 amino acids.

The chain carries TRBV28 and TRBJ2-1; the match to TRBD1 covers 7 bases. The CDR3 runs to 15 residues. V gave up 7 bases and J gave up 8 bases; unmatched junction bases: 14. Germline-derived CDR1 and CDR2 are MDHEN and SYDVKM. The CDR3 is CASTDTGARLDEQFF. The DNA for the CDR3 is TGTGCCAGCACCGATACAGGGGCCCGTTTAGATGAGCAGTTCTTC.

This chain uses TRBV5-6 with TRBJ1-1; D unresolved. The CDR3 has 14 residues. Germline CDR1 and CDR2: SGHDT and YYEEEE. V lost 4 bases, J lost 7 bases, and 17 bases lay in between. For the CDR3, the DNA is TGTGCCAGCAGCCCCGACCGTCGGCAGATTGAAGCTTTCTTT. It encodes CASSPDRRQIEAFF. The variable domain in full, with the rest retrieved from reference TRBV5-6 and TRBJ1-1, is DAGVTQSPTHLIKTRGQQVTLRCSPKSGHDTVSWYQQALGQGPQFIFQYYEEEERQRGNFPDRFSGHQFPNYSSELNVNALLLGDSALYLCASSPDRRQIEAFFGQGTRLTVV.

The chain couples TRBV7-9 to TRBJ1-5, with 10 bases identical to TRBD1. J lost 7 bases, V lost 8 bases, and 11 bases had no gene match. CDR3 length: 15 residues. CDR1 is SEHNR, CDR2 FQNEAQ, per germline (reference sequence). CDR3 protein: CASGTGQGIGQPQHF. CDR3 DNA sequence: TGTGCCAGCGGCACGGGACAGGGGATTGGCCAGCCCCAGCATTTT.

J is TRBJ1-1 and V is TRBV7-9; 12 positions match TRBD1. The CDR3 consists of 17 residues. Germline V CDR1 and CDR2: SEHNR, FQNEAQ (reference sequence). The V and J ends lost 5 bases and 4 bases, in that order; junction bases with no gene match: 11. The CDR3 region has the DNA TGTGCCAGCAGCCACCTGGGACAGGGGGCTGGCGGCACTGAAGCTTTCTTT. Translation gives CASSHLGQGAGGTEAFF.

The chain combines TRBV30 with TRBJ1-2; the D gene is possibly TRBD1 (6 bases). The CDR3 has 15 residues. V dropped 1 base and J dropped 2 bases, with 14 bases sitting between them. Germline CDR1 is GTSNPN and CDR2 is SVGIG (reference sequence). The DNA for the CDR3 is TGTGCCTGGAGTGCAGTACCCGACAGGAACTATGGCTACACCTTC. Its protein product is CAWSAVPDRNYGYTF.

CDR3 sequence: CASSYPGSLTYEQYF. The DNA for the CDR3 is TGTGCCAGCAGCTATCCAGGGAGTTTAACCTACGAGCAGTACTTC. The chain recombines TRBV7-2 with TRBJ2-7; tentatively, D is TRBD1 or TRBD2 (5 bases each). The CDR3 has 15 amino acids. Looked up from germline, CDR1 is SGHTA and CDR2 is FQGNSA. Deletions cut 4 bases from V and 2 bases from J, with 15 bases between.